The following is a TCR beta chain sequence with its context. This record comes from a study of blood T cell repertoires in COVID-19. V lost 0 bases, J lost 6 bases, and 13 bases lay in between. CDR1 is GTSNPN, CDR2 SVGIG, per germline (reference sequence). This CDR3 is 14 amino acids long. The assay was immunoSEQ multiplex PCR, and TCRdb's table has in-frame clones only and misses some. The sample has over 35,000 clones, approximately 87% seen once. The receptor comes from a man aged 35 to 55 with COVID-19, enrolled during active disease. The material sequenced was peripheral blood. The chain uses TRBV30 and TRBJ2-3; D possibly corresponds to TRBD2 (6 bases). CDR3 amino acids: CAWSVRGFGDTQYF. CDR3 nucleotide sequence: TGTGCCTGGAGTGTACGGGGGTTCGGTGATACGCAGTATTTT.